The rows below give T cell receptor beta chains drawn from one sample of a study of T cell responses to AZD1222 COVID-19 vaccine. The method was immunoSEQ multiplex PCR; TCRdb's version includes in-frame clones alone and lacks a portion of them. The repertoire holds tens of thousands of clones, approximately 83% seen once, with 8.5% to 12% in the top ten. The sequencing used peripheral blood, collected 28 days after the second AZD1222 dose. The source is an adult who received the AZD1222 COVID-19 vaccine. The CDR3 runs from the conserved cysteine through the conserved F or W.

TRBV5-4,TRBJ2-3,CASSFVREADTQYF
TRBV7-8,TRBJ2-1,CASSLARGVSYNEQFF
TRBV6-5,TRBJ2-7,CASSYSKRDEQYF
TRBV28,TRBJ1-3,CASQTGGNTIYF
TRBV12-3/TRBV12-4,TRBJ1-1,CASSLRGTTEAFF
TRBV28,TRBJ2-1,CASSHGLEPYNEQFF
TRBV2,TRBJ2-5,CASNGLAALATQYF
TRBV28,TRBJ1-5,CASRPAGARNQPQHF
TRBV29-1,TRBJ1-1,CSGGTGANTEAFF
TRBV4-1,TRBJ2-7,CASSQANVGSYEQYF
TRBV28,TRBJ2-5,CASSLGYRGPIKTQYF
TRBV5-1,TRBJ2-3,CATRAGGTTDTQYF
TRBV20-1,TRBJ2-5,CSARLVETQYF
TRBV24-1,TRBJ1-2,CATSDHDARQGGGYTF
TRBV2,TRBJ1-5,CASSVQGNNQPQHF
TRBV18,TRBJ2-3,CASSSVRFLPTDTQYF
TRBV19,TRBJ2-7,CASSIARGHEQYF
TRBV28,TRBJ1-6,CASSSTGTAYSPLHF
TRBV11-2,TRBJ2-1,CASSLWGGTSNEQFF
TRBV29-1,TRBJ2-2,CSAKVGRTGELFF
TRBV14,TRBJ1-5,CASSLHSNQPQHF
TRBV9,TRBJ2-2,CASSVAPSTNTGELFF
TRBV28,TRBJ2-2,CASSLGGQVGTGELFF
TRBV24-1,TRBJ1-2,CATSDPGRNYGYTF
TRBV5-4,TRBJ2-1,CASSWRQGAVNEQFF
TRBV10-3,TRBJ2-3,CAADRGQGGTDTQYF
TRBV30,TRBJ1-1,CAWNIPGTGGPSALRPVMHTEAFF
TRBV6-4,TRBJ2-1,CASKIQDSYNEQFF
TRBV11-2,TRBJ1-4,CASSLSQGSGEKLFF
TRBV2,TRBJ2-3,CASSFGLAGGSSSTDTQYF
TRBV7-3,TRBJ1-2,CASSPGSNYGYTF
TRBV5-8,TRBJ1-2,CASSLGGTLYGYTF
TRBV9,TRBJ1-2,CASSDLAGPNYGYTF